This TCR beta chain comes out of a study of blood T cell repertoires in COVID-19. The overall study: Samples came from the United States, Italy and Spain, spanning acute and convalescent COVID-19. T cells, B-cell-depleted T cells, or PBMCs supplied cDNA or gDNA.

Profiling relied on immunoSEQ multiplex PCR, and the TCRdb table lists in-frame clones only, not all of them. Among 190,000 or so clones listed, over 80% were seen once. All enrollees were roughly 18 to 95 years old and from around 25 US areas. Cohorts were based on clinical histories the participants reported. CDR3 length: 18 residues. Per germline, CDR1 SEHNR and CDR2 FQNEAQ (reference sequence). V shed 10 bases and J 0 bases; nucleotides not matched to a gene: 15. This sequence originates from a man between 18 and 29 years old with acute COVID-19. The rearrangement uses TRBV7-9 and TRBJ1-3, with 10 bases fitting TRBD1. The sample was PBMCs or T cells enriched from blood (not recorded which). The CDR3 sequence is CATLEGTGVSYSGNTIYF. In DNA form, the CDR3 reads TGTGCCACCCTAGAGGGGACAGGGGTCTCATACTCTGGAAACACCATATATTTT.